These 9 T cell receptor beta chains were all obtained from the same sample, sequenced in a study of T cells in Graves' hyperthyroidism and ophthalmopathy. TCR beta CDR3 regions were amplified from RNA transcripts. Using the HTBI primer set, a first-round RT-PCR was run on the TCR CDR3. TCRdb reprocessed the multiplex PCR reads with MiXCR, giving one entry per CDR3 protein. Among about 560,000 distinct CDR3 sequences listed, roughly 15% were seen once. What was sequenced was blood. These receptors all stem from a woman in her forties with Graves' hyperthyroidism.

This clonotype was observed many times. The chain has TRBV7-2 and TRBJ2-7; TRBD2 agrees at 13 bases. The CDR3 is 15 amino acids. V trimming: 5 bases; J trimming: 3 bases; junction bases outside the gene matches: 4. Looked up from germline, CDR1 is SGHTA and CDR2 is FQGNSA. The CDR3 loop is CASSRRLAGGYEQYF. The CDR3 DNA follows: TGTGCCAGCAGCCGTAGACTAGCGGGAGGCTACGAGCAGTACTTC.

This clonotype was found many times. This sequence joins TRBV7-2 and TRBJ1-1; D remains unclear. The length of the CDR3 is 13 residues. Germline V CDR1 and CDR2: SGHTA, FQGNSA. V was cut by 5 bases and J by 1 base, with 8 bases left in between. CDR3 protein: CASSTYTNTEAFF. The CDR3 DNA sequence: TGTGCCAGCAGCACGTACACGAACACTGAAGCTTTCTTT. Combining the CDR3 with reference TRBV7-2 and TRBJ1-1 gives the whole variable domain GAGVSQSPSNKVTEKGKDVELRCDPISGHTALYWYRQSLGQGLEFLIYFQGNSAPDKSGLPSDRFSAERTGGSVSTLTIQRTQQEDSAVYLCASSTYTNTEAFFGQGTRLTVV.

There are a few counts of this clonotype. The gene calls are TRBV27 and TRBJ1-3; TRBD1 agrees at 9 bases. This CDR3 is built from 16 residues. With 5 bases clipped from V and 3 bases from J, the junction kept 8 bases outside the gene matches. Germline V gives CDR1 MNHEY, CDR2 SMNVEV (reference sequence). CDR3 sequence: CASSRFPDRGGNTIYF. The CDR3 DNA reads TGTGCCAGCAGTCGTTTCCCGGACAGGGGTGGAAACACCATATATTTT.

This clonotype was seen more than once but under ten times. One junction end disagrees with the germline gene, perhaps due to a read error. The V gene is TRBV6-6, the J gene TRBJ1-1, with a possible D match to TRBD1 (5 bases). The CDR3 length is 12 residues. CDR1 MNHNY and CDR2 SVGAGI come from the germline V gene (reference sequence). CDR3 sequence reads: CASSYGGTGAFF. The DNA for the CDR3 is TGTGCCAGCAGTTACGGGGGGACTGGAGCTTTCTTT.

This clonotype has ten or more counts. The chain recombines TRBV5-1 with TRBJ1-3, with 7 bases identical to TRBD1. CDR3 length: 13 residues. From germline, CDR1 is SGHRS and CDR2 YFSETQ. Losses at the gene ends were 4 bases for V and 5 bases for J; bases not matched to a gene: 3. The CDR3 here is CASSGGQRNTIYF. The CDR3 nucleotides read TGCGCCAGCAGCGGGGGACAGAGAAACACCATATATTTT.

This clonotype was picked up many times. The V gene is TRBV18, the J gene TRBJ1-5; 7 nucleotides match TRBD1. Germline-derived CDR1 and CDR2 are KGHSH and LQKENI. The CDR3 is 13 residues long. Trimming at V came to 4 bases and at J to 7 bases, leaving 4 bases not matched to a gene. For the CDR3, the DNA is TGTGCCAGCTCACAAGACAGGGAACAGCCCCAGCATTTT. It translates to CASSQDREQPQHF.

This clonotype appeared many times. The V gene is TRBV2, the J gene TRBJ2-1, with 8 nucleotides matching TRBD2. V was pared by 5 bases and J by 5 bases, with 2 bases of the junction left unmatched. Looked up from germline, CDR1 is SNHLY and CDR2 is FYNNEI. This CDR3 contains 13 residues. Here the CDR3 DNA reads TGTGCCAGCAGTAGAGCGGGGGACAATGAGCAGTTCTTC. It encodes CASSRAGDNEQFF.

DNA of the CDR3: TGCAGCGTTGAAGGGGGGACTACCTACGAGCAGTACTTC. Translated, it gives CSVEGGTTYEQYF. This sequence joins TRBV29-1 and TRBJ2-7; 7 bases match TRBD2. This CDR3 is 13 amino acids long. V trimming: 1 base; J trimming: 2 bases; junction bases outside the gene matches: 2. Looked up from germline, CDR1 is SQVTM and CDR2 is ANQGSEA.

This clonotype was recorded a few times. The V gene is TRBV28, the J gene TRBJ2-7; TRBD2 matches at 10 bases. CDR3 length: 15 residues. V lost 4 bases to trimming and J lost 1 base; unmatched junction nucleotides: 4. Germline assignment: CDR1 MDHEN and CDR2 SYDVKM. The CDR3 loop reads CASSSWTSGSYEQYF. Written as DNA, the CDR3 is TGTGCCAGCAGTTCCTGGACTAGCGGATCCTACGAGCAGTACTTC.